The clone carrying this T cell receptor (beta chain) was picked up a small number of times. Antigen: not known. This entry comes from a study of T-cell reconstitution after alpha-beta-depleted transplantation in children. Unique molecular identifiers were used to barcode this TCRbeta library. TCRdb recomputed calls from the PCR reads with MiXCR, one row per CDR3 protein. Seen here are approximately 85,000 distinct CDR3 sequences, less than 15% observed once, and the top ten hold about 30%. Study-wide findings and caveats: Hyperexpanded clones declined; after one year, newly produced T cells mostly supplied diversity. Roughly two months post-transplant, alpha-beta T cells reportedly originated from several hundred graft clones that had expanded.

The CDR3 covers 13 residues. The V and J ends lost 3 bases and 8 bases respectively, with 16 bases between them. Germline V gene lookup returns CDR1 DFQATT and CDR2 SNEGSKA (reference sequence). Here the sequenced sample was PBMCs, mostly from graft donor cells, taken 180 days after TCRalphabeta/CD19-depleted stem cell transplant. The chain joins TRBV20-1 to TRBJ1-2, with D tentatively TRBD1 (5 bases). The origin of this receptor is a male patient aged 2 to 9 who had a stem cell transplant for acute lymphoblastic leukemia, so the T cells may come from the graft donor. CDR3 protein: CSARRAVRDGYTF. The CDR3 DNA sequence: TGCAGTGCTAGGAGGGCCGTGAGGGACGGCTACACCTTC.